The following is a T cell receptor (beta chain) sequence with its context. Its specificity is unknown. Germline loops: CDR1 SGHTA, CDR2 FQGTGA. V gave up 6 bases and J gave up 10 bases, with 10 bases separating them. This CDR3 region has 11 residues. From the multiplex PCR reads, TCRdb called clonotypes with MiXCR, one entry per CDR3 protein. This table has 130,000 or so distinct CDR3 sequences, 30% to 35% appearing once. These data are taken from a study of breast tumors, draining lymph nodes, adjacent tissues. Findings and caveats of the study: Luminal-like breast cancer showed significantly higher tumor–nontumor repertoire similarity than basal-like. Tumor repertoires ranked between lymph nodes and nontumor tissue in diversity, with V and J gene preferences.

Breast cancer patients provided tissue from their axillary draining lymph nodes. This chain connects TRBV7-3 to TRBJ1-5; maybe TRBD1 (6 bases). Sequenced input: axillary lymph node tissue. The receptor was derived from a female donor with breast cancer. Some clones in this sample may be carry-over from other donors' samples. The CDR3 region has the DNA TGTGCCAGCAGTGCGACAGGACCCCAGCATTTT. This sequence encodes CASSATGPQHF.